These 19 T cell receptor beta chains were sequenced from one sample in a study of T cell changes during pregnancy in multiple sclerosis. Some clones are missing from TCRdb's copy, which holds only in-frame ones; the method was immunoSEQ multiplex PCR. The table includes some 25,000 clones, around nine tenths detected once. This specimen was CD4+ T cells from peripheral blood mononuclear cells, taken in the second trimester of pregnancy. These receptors all come from a female donor in good health, enrolled as a control in a pregnancy study.

The chain couples TRBV7-9 to TRBJ2-7, with 7 bases matching TRBD1. The CDR3 is 15 amino acids. Germline V gene data show CDR1 as SEHNR and CDR2 as FQNEAQ (reference sequence). V trimming: 4 bases; J trimming: 4 bases; junction bases outside the gene matches: 10. CDR3 sequence (DNA): TGTGCCAGCAGCTCCCTACAGGGGTCCATTTACGAGCAGTACTTC. As protein: CASSSLQGSIYEQYF.

This rearrangement joins TRBV7-2 to TRBJ1-5, with D hard to call. V shed 1 base and J shed 3 bases, with 10 bases lying between them. The CDR3 spans 15 residues. In germline, CDR1 is SGHTA, CDR2 FQGNSA. As DNA, the CDR3 is TGTGCCAGCAGCTTAGAACAGAGATTCAATCAGCCCCAGCATTTT. This encodes CASSLEQRFNQPQHF.

The J gene is TRBJ2-6, the V gene TRBV27; D remains ambiguous. Germline V gene data show CDR1 as MNHEY and CDR2 as SMNVEV (reference sequence). There are 13 residues in the CDR3. V lost 10 bases, J lost 2 bases, and 9 bases lay in between. CDR3 nucleotide sequence: TGTGCCACCCAGACTGCTGGGGCCAACGTCCTGACTTTC. As protein: CATQTAGANVLTF.

This clone was found a few times. This chain uses TRBV19 with TRBJ1-1; TRBD1 matches 7 bases. The V gene's germline CDR1 is LNHDA and CDR2 SQIVND (reference sequence). V trimming: 6 bases; J trimming: 5 bases; junction bases outside the gene matches: 3. The CDR3 is made up of 12 amino acids. The CDR3 sequence: CASRETGTEAFF. The CDR3 DNA reads TGTGCCAGTAGGGAGACAGGGACTGAAGCTTTCTTT.

Points on this clone: The same CDR3 arises from other DNA sequences in this sample as well. V is TRBV15 and J is TRBJ2-7; tentatively, D is TRBD2 (5 bases). From germline, CDR1 is LNHNV and CDR2 YYDKDF (reference sequence). Trimming stripped 0 bases from V and 6 bases from J, with 12 bases between. CDR3 length: 14 residues. CDR3 protein: CATSRDRRAGEQYF. CDR3 bases: TGTGCCACCAGCAGAGATCGAAGGGCGGGCGAGCAGTACTTC.

The rearrangement links TRBV27 to TRBJ2-5; TRBD2 aligns across 10 bases. Judging by the DNA end, TRBJ2-7 fits better; the J call may be wrong. Germline V gene sequence: CDR1 MNHEY, CDR2 SMNVEV (reference sequence). The CDR3 spans 16 residues. In DNA form, the CDR3 reads TGTGCCAGCAGTTTATCGGGTAGCGGGGGGCGGAACGAGCAGTACTTC. Protein: CASSLSGSGGRNEQYF.

The chain carries TRBV7-6 and TRBJ2-1; 10 positions match TRBD2. Per the germline V gene, CDR1 is SGHVS and CDR2 is FNYEAQ. The V segment lost 3 bases and the J segment 9 bases; nucleotides outside the gene matches: 11. The CDR3 spans 16 residues. In DNA form, the CDR3 reads TGTGCCAGCAGCTTGGGGCTAGCGGGAGCTGGGAGTGAGCAGTTCTTC. This sequence encodes CASSLGLAGAGSEQFF.

The chain has TRBV6-1 and TRBJ2-3; 7 bases match TRBD1. The germline V gene has CDR1 MNHNS and CDR2 SASEGT. The junction had 9 bases not matched to a gene; V was cut back by 5 bases and J by 4 bases. This CDR3 spans 15 amino acids. The DNA of the CDR3 is TGTGCCAGCAGTCCAAGACAGGGTAGGGCAGATACGCAGTATTTT. This translates into CASSPRQGRADTQYF.

There are a few counts of this clone. The rearrangement joins TRBV6-5 to TRBJ1-1; 11 bases match TRBD1. V dropped 5 bases and J dropped 4; count of bases not matched to a gene: 6. The CDR3 extends over 15 amino acids. Germline CDR1 is MNHEY and CDR2 is SVGAGI. The chain's CDR3 is CASSTGQGAFTEAFF. The DNA of the CDR3 is TGTGCCAGCAGTACTGGACAGGGGGCATTCACTGAAGCTTTCTTT.

The chain combines TRBV28 with TRBJ1-5, with 11 bases lining up with TRBD1. Germline V gives CDR1 MDHEN, CDR2 SYDVKM. CDR3 length equals 16 residues. The J segment lost 4 bases and the V segment lost 3 bases, leaving 5 bases of the junction unmatched. The CDR3 protein is CASSLQGTGGNQPQHF. The CDR3, as DNA: TGTGCCAGCAGTTTGCAAGGGACAGGGGGAAATCAGCCCCAGCATTTT.

For the CDR3, the DNA is TGCAGTGCTGTACAGGGTTACGAGCAGTACTTC. Residues: CSAVQGYEQYF. The chain joins TRBV20-1 to TRBJ2-7; tentatively, D is TRBD1 (6 bases). CDR1 is DFQATT and CDR2 is SNEGSKA in the germline V gene (reference sequence). This CDR3 has 11 amino acids. V lost 5 bases to trimming and J lost 4 bases, with 9 bases between them.

The chain employs TRBV5-4 and TRBJ2-5; the match to TRBD2 covers 9 bases. From germline, CDR1 is SGHNT and CDR2 YYREEE (reference sequence). This CDR3 spans 13 amino acids. The trim removed 3 bases at V and 5 bases at J, leaving 2 bases unmatched. The CDR3 DNA is TGTGCCAGCAGCTCCAGCGGGAGGGAGACCCAGTACTTC. Residues: CASSSSGRETQYF.

The V and J genes are TRBV5-1 and TRBJ2-1; 10 positions match TRBD1. Unmatched junction bases numbered 0, after V lost 3 bases and J lost 6 bases. Germline CDR1 is SGHRS and CDR2 is YFSETQ. The CDR3 extends over 13 amino acids. CDR3 bases: TGCGCCAGCAGCTGGACAGGGGGCAATGAGCAGTTCTTC. Its protein is CASSWTGGNEQFF.

The rearrangement links TRBV4-1 to TRBJ1-2; D possibly corresponds to TRBD1 (5 bases). Deletions cut 2 bases from V and 8 bases from J, with 15 bases between. This CDR3 has 14 amino acids. Germline assignment: CDR1 MGHRA and CDR2 YSYEKL. For the CDR3, the DNA is TGCGCCAGCAGCCAATTCACAGGTGGTAGCGGCTACACCTTC. Translating it yields CASSQFTGGSGYTF.

The gene calls are TRBV9 and TRBJ2-7, with TRBD1 matching over 7 bases. The CDR3 consists of 16 residues. Germline V lookup: CDR1 SGDLS, CDR2 YYNGEE. The J segment lost 5 bases and the V segment lost 3 bases, leaving 14 bases of the junction unmatched. CDR3 sequence (DNA): TGTGCCAGCAGCGCTCAAGAGGGACAGTTCGGCGACGAGCAGTACTTC. It translates to CASSAQEGQFGDEQYF.

This clone was observed a few times. This sequence joins TRBV19 and TRBJ1-2, with D maybe TRBD1 (5 bases). CDR1 LNHDA and CDR2 SQIVND come from the germline V gene (reference sequence). V was pared by 6 bases and J by 7 bases, with 12 bases between. The CDR3 is 12 amino acids. Here the CDR3 reads CASRLGDAGYTF. Here the CDR3 DNA reads TGTGCCAGTAGATTAGGGGATGCTGGCTACACCTTC.

This clone has only one observation. This chain connects TRBV19 to TRBJ2-4, with 7 bases that match TRBD2. This CDR3 region has 14 residues. V lost 5 bases and J lost 7; bases outside the gene matches: 8. CDR1 is LNHDA, CDR2 SQIVND, per germline (reference sequence). The CDR3 sequence: CASSGAGKGNIQYF. CDR3 in DNA: TGTGCCAGTAGTGGAGCGGGGAAGGGGAACATTCAGTACTTC.

This chain connects TRBV2 to TRBJ2-1; TRBD2 agrees at 15 bases. V lost 5 bases and J lost 7; bases outside the gene matches: 6. The CDR3 totals 16 residues. Per germline, CDR1 SNHLY and CDR2 FYNNEI. The DNA of the CDR3 is TGTGCCAGCAGTTGGACTAGCGGGGGGGCCGGGAATGAGCAGTTCTTC. Its protein product is CASSWTSGGAGNEQFF.

The chain is built from TRBV5-1 and TRBJ2-7; weak D call: TRBD2 (7 bases). The CDR3 is 15 amino acids. Germline-derived CDR1 and CDR2 are SGHRS and YFSETQ. Trimming shortened V by 0 bases and J by 4 bases, and 14 bases separated the two germline ends. The CDR3 DNA is TGCGCCAGCAGCTTGGATGGGGGGGCTCTTTACGAGCAGTACTTC. It is translated as CASSLDGGALYEQYF.